Sequencing of this TCR beta chain was carried out in a study of primary melanoma T cells and metastatic recurrence (dated by TCRdb to 2019 to 2021). Regarding the research as a whole: A total of approximately 200 primary melanomas made up the cohort, all of stage T2 to T4 and more than 1 mm thick. The study examined whether T-cell fraction and T-cell repertoire clonality in primary melanoma tumors predicted patient outcome. Progression-free survival was the clinical outcome compared against the T-cell fraction measured by TCR beta sequencing. Histopathological grading of tumor-infiltrating lymphocytes served as the comparison point for the T-cell fraction derived from sequencing.

With regard to this clone: Its antigen has not been determined. No base quality values were provided; no much bigger clone lies one nucleotide off.

The cysteine opens and the phenylalanine closes a CDR3 of 17 amino acids. The only DNA kept is the CDR3, 51 bases in frame from the first base. CDR1 MNHGY and CDR2 SAAAGT were looked up in the germline V gene. V trim: 4 bases; J trim: 2 bases; unmatched bases: 14. Libraries were built with the immunoSEQ multiplex PCR assay. High-throughput sequencing of the T-cell receptor beta chain was performed on primary melanoma tumor tissue. The source study handled its data this way. TCRB CDR3 sharing between samples and the distribution of insertions and deletions were included in the repertoire analyses. A gradient-boosted model ranked how well the T-cell fraction predicted outcome compared with histopathological variables. TCRdb took over this immuneACCESS table, retaining in-frame rearrangements with V and J assigned. Such tables are incomplete; in checked studies, under half of the missing clones stem from an unresolved V gene, and the remainder is unexplained. V, J and clone size are those of that table, while D and trimming were read from the DNA. Recorded for this sample are about 670 clones; about 77% of them occurred a single time. The ten largest clones add up to 15% of the sample.

What the work shows at the level of the full study, not this receptor alone: The authors framed an effective T-cell-mediated antitumor response in primary melanoma only as a suggestion, not a demonstrated mechanism. Protection appeared to be conferred by a T-cell fraction above 20% regardless of ulceration status, mitotic rate or nodal disease. Progression-free survival prediction was reportedly improved more by adding T-cell fraction to tumor thickness than by adding any other histopathological variable. Progression-free survival was reportedly predicted by the tumor T-cell fraction independently of age, mitotic rate, ulceration and thickness.

The primary melanoma of each patient had been surgically resected and was considered potentially curable but at risk of metastatic recurrence. The sequenced sample consisted of melanoma tumor tissue. Recombination connected TRBV6-8 to TRBJ2-7; TRBD1 lines up with 7 middle nucleotides. The TCR sequence derives from a human donor with melanoma. Read as DNA, the sequence is TGTGCCAGCAGTTTATACTCACCGGGACAGTTCCCCTACGAGCAGTACTTC. This yields the protein CASSLYSPGQFPYEQYF.